Listed below are T cell receptor beta chains from one sample, sequenced in a study of cytomegalovirus exposure and HLA in healthy donors. Assay: immunoSEQ multiplex PCR; the TCRdb copy retains only in-frame clones and omits some. The table includes some 110,000 clones, roughly 80% detected once. Sequences were obtained from PBMCs. The source is a man aged 25-40 years in good health and CMV-seropositive. Each CDR3 is given with its conserved first and last residue. D genes are given only for firm matches. Size is stated for part of the rows, as once, few or many counts, or as a class when the clone is expanded.

V gene	D gene	J gene	clone size	CDR3 DNA	CDR3 protein
TRBV29-1	.	TRBJ2-3	.	TGCAGCGTTCGGGAGGGGGCCACAGATACGCAGTATTTT	CSVREGATDTQYF
TRBV13	TRBD2	TRBJ2-7	.	TGTGCCAGCAGCTTCCCCGGGGGGATCGAGCAGTACTTC	CASSFPGGIEQYF
TRBV7-8	.	TRBJ1-6	once	TGTGCCAGCAGCTTAGCTTGGCCTCCAGATTCACCCCTCCACTTT	CASSLAWPPDSPLHF
TRBV4-1	.	TRBJ1-6	.	TGCGCCAGCAGCCAAGGGGGACTCCCGCGAGATTCACCCCTCCACTTT	CASSQGGLPRDSPLHF
TRBV7-8	.	TRBJ2-5	.	TGTGCCAGCAGCAAGGGAGTGTTAGAGACCCAGTACTTC	CASSKGVLETQYF
TRBV9	TRBD2	TRBJ2-3	.	TGTGCCAGCAGCCTTCTAGCGGTTGGGGCAGATACGCAGTATTTT	CASSLLAVGADTQYF
TRBV10-3	.	TRBJ2-7	once	TGTGCCATCAGTGGAGCTGCCGCCGTCTCCTACGAGCAGTACTTC	CAISGAAAVSYEQYF
TRBV7-2	.	TRBJ1-2	.	TGTGCCAGCAGCTTAGAACTGGGAGTAAACTATGGCTACACCTTC	CASSLELGVNYGYTF
TRBV19	.	TRBJ1-1	.	TGTGCCAGTAGTATAGCCCAGGGTGTCGGCACTGAAGCTTTCTTT	CASSIAQGVGTEAFF
TRBV25-1	.	TRBJ1-5	few	TGTGCCAGCAGTGCCGGGGGATTAGGCCAGCCCCAGCATTTT	CASSAGGLGQPQHF
TRBV7-7	TRBD1	TRBJ2-1	.	TGTGCTAGCAGTCGACAGGGGGGGCTGGATGAGCAGTTCTTC	CASSRQGGLDEQFF
TRBV6-6	.	TRBJ1-2	.	TGTGCCAGCAGTTCCCCTCTGGGCCCCCTCAACTATGGCTACACCTTC	CASSSPLGPLNYGYTF
TRBV7-8	.	TRBJ1-1	.	TGTGCCAGCAGCTTAGCGCGGCAGAGAGCTTTCTTT	CASSLARQRAFF
TRBV10-3	.	TRBJ1-1	once	TGTGCCATCAGCTCGACACCGAACACTGAAGCTTTCTTT	CAISSTPNTEAFF
TRBV9	TRBD2	TRBJ2-1	.	TGTGCCAGCAGCCGAGGGACTAGCGGGGGGTCTGAGCAGTTCTTC	CASSRGTSGGSEQFF
TRBV6-1	TRBD1	TRBJ2-6	.	TGTGCCAGCAGTGAAAGTACAGGGGGCGCCGTTGGGGCCAACGTCCTGACTTTC	CASSESTGGAVGANVLTF
TRBV30	TRBD1	TRBJ1-1	.	TGTGCCTGGAGTGTAGACAGGGGTTGGACTGAAGCTTTCTTT	CAWSVDRGWTEAFF
TRBV27	TRBD2	TRBJ2-3	.	TGTGCCAGCAGCCCGATTAGCGGGGGTTATAGCACAGATACGCAGTATTTT	CASSPISGGYSTDTQYF
TRBV5-1	TRBD1	TRBJ1-4	.	TGCGCCAGCAGCGAGGGGACAGGGGGCTCTAATGAAAAACTGTTTTTT	CASSEGTGGSNEKLFF
TRBV5-1	TRBD1	TRBJ2-5	once	TGCGCCAGCAGCGGGGGACAGCACCAAGAGACCCAGTACTTC	CASSGGQHQETQYF
TRBV5-1	.	TRBJ1-2	.	TGCGCCAGCAGCTTGGCCGCGGAATATGGCTACACCTTC	CASSLAAEYGYTF
TRBV5-6	.	TRBJ1-1	once	TGTGCTAGCAGCTCCAGGGGGAACACTGAAGCTTTCTTT	CASSSRGNTEAFF
TRBV4-1	TRBD1	TRBJ1-3	.	TGCGCCAGCAGCCGACCGACAGGGCCGGGAAACACCATATATTTT	CASSRPTGPGNTIYF
TRBV7-6	.	TRBJ2-7	.	TGTGCCAGCAGCTTAGCTCGGGTTGACGAGCAGTACTTC	CASSLARVDEQYF
TRBV5-1	TRBD2	TRBJ2-7	.	TGCGCCAGCAGCTTGGCGGGTGCGGGGGAAGGCTACGAGCAGTACTTC	CASSLAGAGEGYEQYF
TRBV2	.	TRBJ2-7	.	TGTGCCAGCAGTCTGGAACAGGCTCCTACCTACGAGCAGTACTTC	CASSLEQAPTYEQYF
TRBV6-1	.	TRBJ1-6	.	TGTGCCAGCAGACCGGACACGATGAATTCACCCCTCCACTTT	CASRPDTMNSPLHF
TRBV12-5	TRBD2	TRBJ2-1	.	TGTGCTAGTGGAGAGAGCGGGGGGCGGGGTGAGCAGTTCTTC	CASGESGGRGEQFF
TRBV28	TRBD1	TRBJ2-5	once	TGTGCCAGCAGTAAAAGACAGGGGCAAGAGACCCAGTACTTC	CASSKRQGQETQYF
TRBV14	.	TRBJ1-1	.	TGTGCCAGCAGCCGAACAGGGTTTGACACTGAAGCTTTCTTT	CASSRTGFDTEAFF
TRBV5-6	.	TRBJ1-3	.	TGTGCCAGCAGCTTGAGAGCGGGAACATCGCTAGGAAACACCATATATTTT	CASSLRAGTSLGNTIYF
TRBV4-1	.	TRBJ2-7	.	TGCGCCAGCAGGATCTCCTCTGGAGGGCACGAGCAGTACTTC	CASRISSGGHEQYF
TRBV10-2	TRBD2	TRBJ2-1	few	TGCGCCAGCAGCTCTAGCGGGGGGTACAATGAGCAGTTCTTC	CASSSSGGYNEQFF
TRBV27	TRBD2	TRBJ2-2	.	TGTGCCAGCAGCCGGTCGGGGGGGACCGGGGAGCTGTTTTTT	CASSRSGGTGELFF
TRBV2	.	TRBJ2-7	.	TGTGCCAGCTCTCTACAGGGCCCACCGGACGAGCAGTACTTC	CASSLQGPPDEQYF
TRBV7-2	.	TRBJ2-1	.	TGTGCCAGCAGCTTAAAAGGGGGAGATGAGCAGTTCTTC	CASSLKGGDEQFF
TRBV4-1	TRBD2	TRBJ2-5	.	TGCGCCAGCAGCCAAGACGGCGGGGGGTCGGGGGAGACCCAGTACTTC	CASSQDGGGSGETQYF
TRBV6-6	.	TRBJ2-3	.	TGTGCCAGCAGTAACAGGGAGAAAACCACAGATACGCAGTATTTT	CASSNREKTTDTQYF
TRBV5-1	.	TRBJ1-6	.	TGCGCCAGCAGCCTCCGGGAGGGCGGTTCACCCCTCCACTTT	CASSLREGGSPLHF
TRBV5-5	TRBD2	TRBJ2-3	.	TGTGCCAGCAGCCTTAAGCCTAGCGGGGGGTTAGATACGCAGTATTTT	CASSLKPSGGLDTQYF
TRBV6-1	TRBD1	TRBJ1-1	few	TGTGCCAGCAGTGACGGACAGGGGTTTGAAGCTTTCTTT	CASSDGQGFEAFF
TRBV6-5	.	TRBJ1-1	.	TGTGCCAGCAGTTACGCGGGTTCCGAAGTCGCTGAAGCTTTCTTT	CASSYAGSEVAEAFF
TRBV9	.	TRBJ1-2	.	TGCGCCAGCAGCGTGAGAGTACCCCACTATGGCTACACCTTC	CASSVRVPHYGYTF
TRBV7-9	.	TRBJ2-1	.	TGTGCCAGCAGTCCCGGAGGCCCTAAAAATGAGCAGTTCTTC	CASSPGGPKNEQFF
TRBV6-4	.	TRBJ1-1	.	TGTGCCAGCAGTTCAACAGGGAACACTGAAGCTTTCTTT	CASSSTGNTEAFF
TRBV15	.	TRBJ1-4	few	TGTGCCACCAGCAGAGAAGGTTTCACGGGGGAAAAACTGTTTTTT	CATSREGFTGEKLFF
TRBV5-1	.	TRBJ1-1	once	TGCGCCAGCAGCTTGGAATCGGGAGTGTCTGAAGCTTTCTTT	CASSLESGVSEAFF
TRBV5-1	.	TRBJ1-5	.	TGCGCCAGCAGCTTATCGGGGTTTCAGCCCCAGCATTTT	CASSLSGFQPQHF
TRBV5-1	.	TRBJ2-5	.	TGCGCCAGCAGCGAAGGCACCGCGGGGGAGACCCAGTACTTC	CASSEGTAGETQYF
TRBV7-9	.	TRBJ2-3	.	TGTGCCAGCAGGTTAAACAGGGAGGGTACGCAGTATTTT	CASRLNREGTQYF